This is a list of T cell receptor beta chains from one sample in a study of blood T cell repertoires in COVID-19. Here immunoSEQ multiplex PCR was the method, and the copy in TCRdb shows in-frame clones only, minus some. The sample includes approximately 170,000 clones, approximately 91% of them seen just once. Sequenced input: peripheral blood. These receptors were obtained from a man aged 25-45 years with acute or convalescent COVID-19. The CDR3 runs from the conserved cysteine through the conserved F or W. D genes are given only for firm matches. Clone size is shown for a subset of rows, as once, few, many or a class of expanded clone.

j_call cdr3_length clone_size d_call v_call cdr3_nt cdr3_aa
TRBJ1-2 17 once NA TRBV5-4 TGTGCCAGCAGCTTGGAACGGGGGTCAACAACTAACTATGGCTACACCTTC CASSLERGSTTNYGYTF
TRBJ2-7 14 NA NA TRBV7-2 TGTGCCAGCAGCCATCGACTAGGCTCCTACGAGCAGTACTTC CASSHRLGSYEQYF
TRBJ1-5 13 once TRBD1 TRBV28 TGTGCCAGCACCACAGGGGGCGGTCAGCCCCAGCATTTT CASTTGGGQPQHF
TRBJ1-4 16 NA NA TRBV6-5 TGTGCCAGCAGTTACGGCCGCGGGGCTACTAATGAAAAACTGTTTTTT CASSYGRGATNEKLFF
TRBJ2-7 13 NA TRBD1 TRBV28 TGTGCCAGCAGTGGACAGGGGTACTACGAGCAGTACTTC CASSGQGYYEQYF
TRBJ1-1 15 NA NA TRBV6-4 TGTGCCAGCAGTGACTCTTACAGCTCGAACACTGAAGCTTTCTTT CASSDSYSSNTEAFF
TRBJ2-5 17 NA NA TRBV19 TGTGCCAGTAGTACCCAGACTAACGGAGCATACCAAGAGACCCAGTACTTC CASSTQTNGAYQETQYF
TRBJ2-7 14 NA TRBD1 TRBV5-1 TGCGCCAGCAGCGCCTGGGGACAGATCCACGAGCAGTACTTC CASSAWGQIHEQYF
TRBJ2-1 14 NA TRBD2 TRBV9 TGTGCCAGCAGCGTAGTACTAGCGGGGGGTGAGCAGTTCTTC CASSVVLAGGEQFF
TRBJ1-2 14 NA NA TRBV19 TGTGCCAGTAGTGCCCAGGGCACTAACTATGGCTACACCTTC CASSAQGTNYGYTF
TRBJ2-2 15 NA TRBD1 TRBV2 TGTGCCAGCAGGGCCGGGACAGGGAACACCGGGGAGCTGTTTTTT CASRAGTGNTGELFF
TRBJ2-2 17 NA TRBD2 TRBV28 TGTGCCAGCAGCCAGAGCCTAACTAGCGGCCACACCGGGGAGCTGTTTTTT CASSQSLTSGHTGELFF
TRBJ2-5 15 NA NA TRBV7-3 TGTGCCAGCAGCCATGGTCCGGGGGAGGAAGAGACCCAGTACTTC CASSHGPGEEETQYF
TRBJ1-3 13 few NA TRBV30 TGTGCCTGGACAGATTACTCTGGAAACACCATATATTTT CAWTDYSGNTIYF
TRBJ2-3 12 NA TRBD1 TRBV28 TGTGCCAGCTCGACAGGGTTAGATACGCAGTATTTT CASSTGLDTQYF
TRBJ1-2 14 NA NA TRBV29-1 TGCAGCGTTGATGCGGGGTTAGCTAACTATGGCTACACCTTC CSVDAGLANYGYTF
TRBJ2-1 15 NA NA TRBV10-1 TGCGCCAGCAGTGAGCACAGGGTGGGACGACATGAGCAGTTCTTC CASSEHRVGRHEQFF
TRBJ2-1 15 NA NA TRBV18 TGTGCCAGCTCACCACTAAGGGAGTGGGGCAATGAGCAGTTCTTC CASSPLREWGNEQFF
TRBJ2-7 13 few NA TRBV5-4 TGTGCCAGCAGCTTCGCAGGGCTTGGCGAGCAGTACTTC CASSFAGLGEQYF
TRBJ1-2 18 NA TRBD1 TRBV27 TGTGCCAGCAGTTTATACCGCGAACGGGACAGAAGTAACTATGGCTACACCTTC CASSLYRERDRSNYGYTF
TRBJ1-2 14 few NA TRBV3-1/TRBV3-2 TGTGCCAGCAGCCATGAGAGCCATCGCTATGGCTACACCTTC CASSHESHRYGYTF
TRBJ2-2 15 NA NA TRBV19 TGTGCCAGTAGTATAGTGGCCCTAGTCGGCGGGGAGCTGTTTTTT CASSIVALVGGELFF
TRBJ2-3 15 NA TRBD2 TRBV5-8 TGTGCCAGCAGCTTTAGCGGGAGGAGCACAGATACGCAGTATTTT CASSFSGRSTDTQYF
TRBJ1-1 16 NA NA TRBV18 TGTGCCAGCTCACCGCCAGGGTTGGCTACAGGAGCTGAAGCTTTCTTT CASSPPGLATGAEAFF
TRBJ2-1 17 NA NA TRBV28 TGTGCCAGCAGTTTATCCTCGTTGGAGGTTTCCTACAATGAGCAGTTCTTC CASSLSSLEVSYNEQFF
TRBJ1-6 13 NA NA TRBV7-9 TGTGCCAGCAGCTTAGAGGGGAATTCACCCCTCCACTTT CASSLEGNSPLHF
TRBJ2-3 15 NA TRBD2 TRBV5-1 TGCGCCAGCAGCTTACAAAGCGGGGTGACAGATACGCAGTATTTT CASSLQSGVTDTQYF